This TCR beta chain was identified during a study of blood T cells in healthy people across ages (dated by TCRdb to between 2015 and 2017). With respect to the entire study: In model experiments, template switching captured about one uniquely barcoded TCR beta cDNA molecule for every two T cells. Using deep sequencing normalized with unique cDNA molecular identifiers, the study measured how TCR beta repertoire diversity changes with age. To avoid experimental bias, donors of different ages were randomly spread across the sequencing lanes. Using the same blood draw, the study looked at two additional independent replicas of 1 million unique cDNA reads for two donors, one aged 18 to 29 and the other aged 80 or older. Four age groups were formed from the donors: young (average 16 years), middle-aged (around 41), aged (roughly 59) and long-lived (roughly 88). Results the study describes overall, beyond this receptor: Total diversity estimates from one million sequenced T cells were considered lower bounds and underestimates. Since profiling was done on bulk unsorted PBMCs, naive and antigen-experienced compartments could not be conclusively compared. Because donor CMV infection status was unknown, age-related changes in expanded clonotypes were potentially confounded. The percentage of naive T cells measured by flow cytometry correlated strongly with observed TCR beta diversity. Compared with the aged group, more naive CD4+ T cells, fewer expanded clones and increased TCR diversity were shown by the long-lived group, suggesting age selection. As age increased, observed TCR beta diversity per million T cells dropped in a roughly linear way, and a significant reduction was already evident by age around 41.

The donors were roughly 39 Caucasian individuals from Russia, aged 6 to 90 years, who were systemically healthy. Approximately 9.3 milliliters of peripheral blood were drawn from each donor into EDTA-treated Vacutainer tubes. Ficoll-Paque density-gradient centrifugation was used to isolate PBMCs, with at least 6.5 million per sample. Total RNA was extracted from PBMCs with Trizol reagent, with at least 5.5 micrograms obtained per sample. For every donor, flow cytometry on a PBMC aliquot measured the percentage of naive CD45RAhigh/CD27high T cells. About this clonotype: This clone's antigen is unknown. No much larger clone exists at a distance of one base, and base qualities are not known.

The library was prepared using 5' RACE. Sequencing took place on an Illumina HiSeq 2500. A second PCR of 7 to 11 cycles was performed with a sample-barcoded 5' primer and a J-beta primer mix. A unique molecular identifier was introduced onto each TCR beta cDNA molecule by a template-switch 5' adaptor carrying 12 random nucleotides. Each sample yielded at least 2.5 million CDR3-containing paired-end reads. First-strand cDNA was synthesized from all RNA with the Mint cDNA synthesis kit, primed by a TRBC-specific oligonucleotide. After uracil-DNA glycosylase treatment, a first 18-cycle PCR used universal primers M1SS and BC2_uni_R on all cDNA. The study's processing was this. For normalization, 1 million high-quality reads were randomly selected from each sample, with every read carrying a distinct molecular identifier. Reads with shared molecular identifiers were discarded instead of being binned into consensus sequences. MiTCR, set to a Q25 quality threshold and the strictest error-elimination algorithm, was used for CDR3 identification, clonotype clustering and error correction. A nonparametric unseen species model with Euler transformation was used to estimate a lower bound on total TCR beta diversity. Through fastp at Q25 and MiXCR, TCRdb rebuilt clones from the public reads, retaining in-frame beta chains. Merged by CDR3 protein, the rows form single entries marked with the most common genes and DNA. TCRdb, rather than the study authors, made the V and J calls. For this sample the table gives more than 650,000 distinct CDR3 sequences, of which about 55% were detected only once. 41% of the sample rests with the top ten.

Inclusive of the bounding cysteine and phenylalanine, the CDR3 is 14 residues long. Only the CDR3 portion is preserved as DNA: 42 bases, with reading frame beginning at the first base. Trimming costs V 7 bases and J 3 bases, and their ends lie 16 bases apart. CDR1 and CDR2, looked up from the germline V gene, are MNHNS and SASEGT. This TCR came from an elderly man in good health. The sequenced sample consisted of blood. Recombination connected TRBV6-1 to TRBJ2-7; the best D guess is TRBD1, with 6 bases matching. The base sequence is TGTGCCAGCATCAGGGGCACGGGCGGCTACGAGCAGTACTTC. Translated, it gives CASIRGTGGYEQYF.